Reported below is one T cell receptor (beta chain). As yet, its antigen is unknown. Molecular barcoded adaptors covering alpha/delta and beta/gamma chains were used on roughly 400 ng RNA. Via MiXCR, TCRdb re-called the reads, giving one row per CDR3 protein. The table shows tens of thousands of distinct CDR3 sequences, with approximately 19% occurring only once. The CDR3 runs 16 residues. Per germline, CDR1 MNHEY and CDR2 SVGAGI. Trimming cost V 6 bases and J 4 bases, with 21 bases left between them. Bone marrow was sampled from every patient at the time of active disease. The data stem from a study of read filtering for tumor transcriptome and immune sequencing. Study overall: Mean patient age was 65.9 years, range roughly 45 to 85; some 17 male, 14 female.

Study findings and constraints: Single-read clonotypes: about 81.9% of IR-seq clonotypes (about 3.5% of reads), 74.6% of RNA-seq clonotypes (less than 50% of reads). This fraction held mixed bone marrow immune cells after CD138-negative sorting.

Sequencing input: a population of CD138-negative cells sorted from bone marrow. The genes are TRBV6-5 and TRBJ1-2; a weak D match, TRBD1 (5 bases). This TCR was sampled from a donor at least 40 years old with multiple myeloma. The DNA of the CDR3 is TGTGCCAGCAGCTTGGGACTCACCCTAGACCCCTATGGCTACACCTTC. It encodes CASSLGLTLDPYGYTF.